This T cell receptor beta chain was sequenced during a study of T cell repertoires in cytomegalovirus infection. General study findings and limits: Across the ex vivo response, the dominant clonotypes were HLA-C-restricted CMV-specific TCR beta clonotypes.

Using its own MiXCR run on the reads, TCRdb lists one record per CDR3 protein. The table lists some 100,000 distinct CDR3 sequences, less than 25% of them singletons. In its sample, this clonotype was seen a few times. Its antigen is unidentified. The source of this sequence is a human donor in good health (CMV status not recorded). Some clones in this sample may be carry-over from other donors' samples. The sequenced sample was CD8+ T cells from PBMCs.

CDR3 amino acids: CASSYPRWASGGPPSYEQYF. The CDR3 region has the DNA TGTGCCAGCAGTTACCCACGATGGGCTAGCGGGGGGCCGCCCTCCTACGAGCAGTACTTC. This chain joins TRBV6-2 or TRBV6-3 and TRBJ2-7; 11 bases line up with TRBD2. This CDR3 contains 20 residues. V shed 2 bases and J 0 bases; nucleotides not matched to a gene: 15. Germline V gives CDR1 MNHEY, CDR2 SVGEGT.